The clone carrying this T cell receptor beta chain showed up just once. Antigen: not known. This entry is derived from a study of shared clonotypes between healthy human individuals. Study results and caveats: What limited the represented genetic and exposure-history diversity was the small number of donors. Incomplete sequencing of sorted subsets was indicated by rarefaction despite large depth. In this cohort, only blood was sampled, and tissue repertoires likely differ.

200 to 250 ng DNA, 25,000 to 35,000 T cell genomes, went into each sorted-subset replicate PCR. Profiled with immunoSEQ multiplex PCR; TCRdb holds only in-frame clones, not every one. The sample lists some 200,000 clones, approximately 65% occurring once. V trimming: 2 bases; J trimming: 3 bases; junction bases outside the gene matches: 15. Per germline, CDR1 KGHSH and CDR2 LQKENI. The CDR3 has 18 amino acids. What was sequenced was memory CD4+ T cells sorted from blood. Subset indicated: CD45RA-negative fraction. The receptor was derived from a man in his thirties or forties in good health. The rearrangement joins TRBV18 to TRBJ1-1, with 7 bases fitting TRBD1. DNA for the CDR3: TGTGCCAGCTCACCAAGTTACGCCCGGACAGGAGGTTACACTGAAGCTTTCTTT. Residues: CASSPSYARTGGYTEAFF.